Listed below are T cell receptor beta chains from one sample, sequenced in a study of blood T cell repertoires in COVID-19. TCRdb keeps only in-frame clones here, not all; method: immunoSEQ multiplex PCR. The sample has roughly 120,000 clones; around four fifths are singletons. Sequencing used peripheral blood. The receptors derive from a human donor in a cohort sampled during active COVID-19. Each CDR3 is given with its conserved first and last residue. Each record gives: D gene, J gene, clone size, V gene, CDR3 protein, CDR3 DNA. A D gene is named only where the DNA matches it firmly. For some rows the clone size is stated as once, few or many, or as a class when expanded; others skip it.

d_gene: TRBD1; j_gene: TRBJ2-4; abundance: few; v_gene: TRBV7-9; CDR3aa: CASSLFPQDRDIQYF; CDR3nt: TGTGCCAGCAGCTTATTCCCCCAGGACAGGGACATTCAGTACTTC
d_gene: TRBD1; j_gene: TRBJ1-2; abundance: -; v_gene: TRBV29-1; CDR3aa: CSAAPGTGGRYGYTF; CDR3nt: TGCAGCGCAGCCCCCGGGACAGGGGGCCGTTATGGCTACACCTTC
d_gene: -; j_gene: TRBJ1-5; abundance: -; v_gene: TRBV30; CDR3aa: CAWSLRQAAQPQHF; CDR3nt: TGTGCCTGGAGTCTCCGACAGGCTGCTCAGCCCCAGCATTTT
d_gene: TRBD1; j_gene: TRBJ1-6; abundance: -; v_gene: TRBV5-1; CDR3aa: CASSLGGGGNSPLHF; CDR3nt: TGCGCCAGCAGCTTGGGAGGGGGCGGTAATTCACCCCTCCACTTT
d_gene: TRBD1; j_gene: TRBJ1-2; abundance: once; v_gene: TRBV2; CDR3aa: CASSEPGQGARLGYTF; CDR3nt: TGTGCCAGCAGTGAACCCGGGCAGGGGGCGCGGTTAGGCTACACCTTC
d_gene: -; j_gene: TRBJ1-3; abundance: -; v_gene: TRBV6-5; CDR3aa: CASSYVGAGAGNTIYF; CDR3nt: TGTGCCAGCAGTTACGTTGGGGCAGGGGCTGGAAACACCATATATTTT
d_gene: TRBD2; j_gene: TRBJ2-3; abundance: -; v_gene: TRBV11-2; CDR3aa: CASSLFPSGGASTDTQYF; CDR3nt: TGTGCCAGCAGCTTATTTCCTAGCGGGGGGGCCAGTACAGATACGCAGTATTTT
d_gene: TRBD2; j_gene: TRBJ2-2; abundance: -; v_gene: TRBV5-1; CDR3aa: CASSGDSGVLTGELFF; CDR3nt: TGCGCCAGCAGCGGAGATAGCGGGGTCTTGACCGGGGAGCTGTTTTTT
d_gene: TRBD2; j_gene: TRBJ2-3; abundance: -; v_gene: TRBV19; CDR3aa: CASSMGGGTDTQYF; CDR3nt: TGTGCCAGTAGCATGGGAGGGGGCACAGATACGCAGTATTTT
d_gene: -; j_gene: TRBJ2-7; abundance: -; v_gene: TRBV7-8; CDR3aa: CASSPPWQGSYEQYF; CDR3nt: TGTGCCAGCAGCCCCCCTTGGCAGGGATCCTACGAGCAGTACTTC
d_gene: -; j_gene: TRBJ1-3; abundance: -; v_gene: TRBV12-3/TRBV12-4; CDR3aa: CASRGPSGNTIYF; CDR3nt: TGTGCCAGCAGGGGCCCCTCTGGAAACACCATATATTTT
d_gene: TRBD2; j_gene: TRBJ2-2; abundance: -; v_gene: TRBV27; CDR3aa: CASSLSGAGDTGELFF; CDR3nt: TGTGCCAGCAGCCTGTCCGGGGCGGGGGACACCGGGGAGCTGTTTTTT
d_gene: TRBD1; j_gene: TRBJ2-3; abundance: once; v_gene: TRBV2; CDR3aa: CASEGTATDTQYF; CDR3nt: TGTGCCAGCGAAGGGACAGCTACAGATACGCAGTATTTT
d_gene: TRBD2; j_gene: TRBJ2-3; abundance: -; v_gene: TRBV19; CDR3aa: CASSLAGGTDTQYF; CDR3nt: TGTGCCAGTAGCCTAGCGGGGGGCACAGATACGCAGTATTTT
d_gene: -; j_gene: TRBJ2-5; abundance: -; v_gene: TRBV5-5; CDR3aa: CASSSSDRETQYF; CDR3nt: TGTGCCAGCAGCTCTAGCGATCGTGAGACCCAGTACTTC
d_gene: TRBD2; j_gene: TRBJ2-3; abundance: once; v_gene: TRBV7-9; CDR3aa: CASSLASLAGGPSTDTQYF; CDR3nt: TGTGCCAGCAGCTTAGCGAGCCTAGCGGGGGGGCCGAGCACAGATACGCAGTATTTT
d_gene: TRBD1; j_gene: TRBJ2-5; abundance: -; v_gene: TRBV3-1/TRBV3-2; CDR3aa: CASSKDRVATQYF; CDR3nt: TGTGCCAGCAGCAAGGACAGGGTGGCGACCCAGTACTTC
d_gene: -; j_gene: TRBJ2-3; abundance: -; v_gene: TRBV6-5; CDR3aa: CASRQGTDTQYF; CDR3nt: TGTGCCAGCAGACAGGGCACAGATACGCAGTATTTT
d_gene: -; j_gene: TRBJ2-1; abundance: -; v_gene: TRBV7-8; CDR3aa: CASSLMSGVQYNEQFF; CDR3nt: TGTGCCAGCAGCCTCATGAGTGGTGTTCAATACAATGAGCAGTTCTTC
d_gene: TRBD1; j_gene: TRBJ2-5; abundance: few; v_gene: TRBV7-9; CDR3aa: CASGTDRDIQETQYF; CDR3nt: TGTGCCAGCGGCACGGACAGGGATATCCAAGAGACCCAGTACTTC
d_gene: TRBD1; j_gene: TRBJ1-3; abundance: large; v_gene: TRBV7-2; CDR3aa: CASSLTGSGNTIYF; CDR3nt: TGTGCCAGCAGCTTGACAGGGAGTGGAAACACCATATATTTT
d_gene: -; j_gene: TRBJ2-3; abundance: -; v_gene: TRBV7-8; CDR3aa: CASSLVEADTQYF; CDR3nt: TGTGCCAGCAGCTTAGTGGAGGCAGATACGCAGTATTTT
d_gene: -; j_gene: TRBJ2-7; abundance: -; v_gene: TRBV3-1/TRBV3-2; CDR3aa: CASGVTNEQYF; CDR3nt: TGTGCCAGCGGCGTGACAAACGAGCAGTACTTC
d_gene: TRBD1; j_gene: TRBJ2-4; abundance: -; v_gene: TRBV4-3; CDR3aa: CASSQGWTGNIQYF; CDR3nt: TGCGCCAGCAGCCAAGGGTGGACAGGGAACATTCAGTACTTC
d_gene: TRBD1; j_gene: TRBJ2-3; abundance: few; v_gene: TRBV5-1; CDR3aa: CASSFFGTGDSDTQYF; CDR3nt: TGCGCCAGCAGCTTCTTTGGGACAGGGGACTCAGATACGCAGTATTTT
d_gene: TRBD1; j_gene: TRBJ2-6; abundance: -; v_gene: TRBV27; CDR3aa: CASSPLRDRVSGANVLTF; CDR3nt: TGTGCCAGCAGTCCGCTCCGGGACAGAGTGTCTGGGGCCAACGTCCTGACTTTC
d_gene: TRBD1; j_gene: TRBJ1-2; abundance: -; v_gene: TRBV4-3; CDR3aa: CASSQDGPSTGEPYGYTF; CDR3nt: TGCGCCAGCAGCCAAGACGGACCCTCTACAGGGGAACCCTATGGCTACACCTTC
d_gene: TRBD2; j_gene: TRBJ2-2; abundance: -; v_gene: TRBV5-6; CDR3aa: CASSLGLAGDTGELFF; CDR3nt: TGTGCCAGCAGCTTGGGTTTAGCGGGGGACACCGGGGAGCTGTTTTTT
d_gene: -; j_gene: TRBJ2-2; abundance: -; v_gene: TRBV12-5; CDR3aa: CASGLVYGKEGTGELFF; CDR3nt: TGTGCTAGTGGTTTGGTATACGGGAAGGAGGGCACCGGGGAGCTGTTTTTT
d_gene: -; j_gene: TRBJ1-4; abundance: -; v_gene: TRBV25-1; CDR3aa: CASAGMDEKLFF; CDR3nt: TGTGCCAGCGCCGGGATGGATGAAAAACTGTTTTTT
d_gene: -; j_gene: TRBJ1-2; abundance: -; v_gene: TRBV19; CDR3aa: CASSISGDYGYTF; CDR3nt: TGTGCCAGTAGTATTTCAGGGGACTATGGCTACACCTTC
d_gene: -; j_gene: TRBJ1-4; abundance: few; v_gene: TRBV18; CDR3aa: CASSQGSDEKLFF; CDR3nt: TGTGCCAGCTCTCAGGGAAGTGATGAAAAACTGTTTTTT
d_gene: TRBD2; j_gene: TRBJ2-2; abundance: few; v_gene: TRBV10-1; CDR3aa: CASSDASGRPGGDTGELFF; CDR3nt: TGCGCCAGCAGTGATGCCTCAGGACGGCCTGGGGGGGACACCGGGGAGCTGTTTTTT
d_gene: -; j_gene: TRBJ1-3; abundance: -; v_gene: TRBV29-1; CDR3aa: CSVEQSGNTIYF; CDR3nt: TGCAGCGTTGAACAGTCTGGAAACACCATATATTTT
d_gene: TRBD1; j_gene: TRBJ2-2; abundance: -; v_gene: TRBV9; CDR3aa: CASSETGPSWNTGELFF; CDR3nt: TGTGCCAGCAGCGAGACAGGGCCTTCTTGGAACACCGGGGAGCTGTTTTTT